This is a list of T cell receptor beta chains from one sample in a study of shared clonotypes between healthy human individuals. Measured with immunoSEQ multiplex PCR; TCRdb has only the in-frame clones, and not every one. Here the sample spans 2 million to 2.5 million clones, approximately 94% being singletons. Sequencing was performed on naive CD8+ T cells sorted from blood. These receptors were obtained from a man aged 18 to 29 in good health. CDR3s leave out the opening cysteine and the closing phenylalanine or tryptophan. Clone size is shown for a subset of rows, as once, few, many or a class of expanded clone.

ASSFSSGEKSDTQY | TRBV27 | . | TRBJ2-3
ASSVGTEGYEQY | TRBV2 | . | TRBJ2-7
ASSYPGGIDEQY | TRBV7-9 | once | TRBJ2-7
ASSPLGVAYEQY | TRBV6-5 | . | TRBJ2-7
ASIREAYEQY | TRBV27 | . | TRBJ2-7
ASSQMSRATEAF | TRBV4-1 | . | TRBJ1-1
ASSPQPETNTEAF | TRBV18 | . | TRBJ1-1
ASSEMSVREEAF | TRBV6-1 | once | TRBJ1-1
ASSLTGTGPPRH | TRBV27 | . | TRBJ1-5
ASSVEGLAGPTGELF | TRBV9 | . | TRBJ2-2
ASSPGLAGVGVGELF | TRBV13 | once | TRBJ2-2
ASSTPGGLQETQY | TRBV7-6 | . | TRBJ2-5
ASSPGTSGYNEQF | TRBV9 | once | TRBJ2-1
AWSVRSVSTEQY | TRBV30 | . | TRBJ2-7
ASSQEQGMNTEAF | TRBV4-2 | . | TRBJ1-1
AFGLADPYEQY | TRBV30 | . | TRBJ2-7